Presented here are 29 T cell receptor beta chains from one specimen sequenced in a study of cytomegalovirus exposure and HLA in healthy donors. The PCR was carried out with 60 Vbeta primers and 13 Jbeta primers. TCRdb keeps only in-frame clones here, not all; method: immunoSEQ multiplex PCR. The sample consists of some 84,000 clones, 60% to 80% of them appearing once. Input material: PBMCs. These receptors came from a boy aged 5-17 years in good health and CMV-seronegative.

This chain connects TRBV15 to TRBJ2-1; 8 nucleotides agree with TRBD1. CDR1 and CDR2 (germline): LNHNV, YYDKDF (reference sequence). V shed 4 bases and J 5 bases; nucleotides not matched to a gene: 10. This CDR3 is 16 amino acids long. CDR3 amino acids: CATSTYDRGPDNEQFF. The CDR3 coding sequence is TGTGCCACCAGCACCTACGACAGGGGCCCTGACAATGAGCAGTTCTTC.

V gene TRBV27 combines with J gene TRBJ2-7, with 7 bases identical to TRBD2. J lost 5 bases, V lost 6 bases, and 10 bases had no gene match. Germline lookup yields CDR1 MNHEY and CDR2 SMNVEV (reference sequence). This CDR3 has 14 amino acids. CDR3 nucleotides: TGTGCCAGCAGCCCCCCCGGGGGGACGGACGAGCAGTACTTC. Translated: CASSPPGGTDEQYF.

This chain uses TRBV30 with TRBJ1-1, with TRBD1 as a possible D gene (6 bases). The CDR3 covers 13 residues. V was pared by 8 bases and J by 3 bases, with 16 bases between. Germline assignment: CDR1 GTSNPN and CDR2 SVGIG (reference sequence). In DNA, the CDR3 is TGTGCCGGGGAGGGGGATACCTACACTGAAGCTTTCTTT. It encodes CAGEGDTYTEAFF. Based on the CDR3 plus reference TRBV30 and TRBJ1-1, the full variable domain is SQTIHQWPATLVQPVGSPLSLECTVEGTSNPNLYWYRQAAGRGLQLLFYSVGIGQISSEVPQNLSASRPQDRQFILSSKKLLLSDSGFYLCAGEGDTYTEAFFGQGTRLTVV.

The V and J genes are TRBV28 and TRBJ1-6; 9 bases agree with TRBD1. CDR1 and CDR2 from the germline V gene are MDHEN and SYDVKM. The CDR3 length is 15 residues. V trimming: 4 bases; J trimming: 9 bases; junction bases outside the gene matches: 7. CDR3 protein: CASSSPGQGSSPLHF. In DNA form, the CDR3 reads TGTGCCAGCAGTTCGCCGGGACAGGGCTCTTCACCCCTCCACTTT.

The rearrangement joins TRBV6-6 to TRBJ2-1, with D perhaps matching TRBD2 (5 bases). This CDR3 contains 14 residues. Trimming took off 2 bases at V and 4 bases at J, with 9 bases between the two ends. Germline-derived CDR1 and CDR2 are MNHNY and SVGAGI (reference sequence). CDR3 sequence (DNA): TGTGCCAGCAGTTACAGCGGATCTTACAATGAGCAGTTCTTC. Translated, it gives CASSYSGSYNEQFF.

The V call is TRBV2, the J call TRBJ1-4, with 7 positions matching TRBD1. The CDR3 covers 14 residues. CDR1 and CDR2 (germline): SNHLY, FYNNEI. V lost 8 bases and J lost 8; bases outside the gene matches: 11. This CDR3 reads CASHAQGGREKLFF. The CDR3 nucleotides are TGTGCCAGCCATGCTCAGGGGGGTCGAGAAAAACTGTTTTTT. Combining the CDR3 with reference TRBV2 and TRBJ1-4 gives the whole variable domain EPEVTQTPSHQVTQMGQEVILRCVPISNHLYFYWYRQILGQKVEFLVSFYNNEISEKSEIFDDQFSVERPDGSNFTLKIRSTKLEDSAMYFCASHAQGGREKLFFGSGTQLSVL.

CDR3 nucleotide sequence: TGTGCCAGCAGCTTAGGAGGGAAGGGAGAGACCCAGTACTTC. Encoded protein: CASSLGGKGETQYF. The V call is TRBV7-2, the J call TRBJ2-5, with D perhaps TRBD2 (5 bases). The CDR3 extends over 14 amino acids. The ends were cut back, 1 base at V and 4 bases at J, with 10 bases in the middle. Germline CDR1 reads SGHTA; CDR2 reads FQGNSA. The full variable domain, completed using reference TRBV7-2 and TRBJ2-5, is GAGVSQSPSNKVTEKGKDVELRCDPISGHTALYWYRQSLGQGLEFLIYFQGNSAPDKSGLPSDRFSAERTGGSVSTLTIQRTQQEDSAVYLCASSLGGKGETQYFGPGTRLLVL.

The chain joins TRBV30 to TRBJ1-5; 7 bases line up with TRBD1. CDR1 GTSNPN and CDR2 SVGIG come from the germline V gene (reference sequence). The CDR3 runs to 13 residues. The J segment lost 7 bases and the V segment lost 2 bases, leaving 5 bases of the junction unmatched. The CDR3 is CAWSRQGWQPQHF. The CDR3 coding sequence is TGTGCCTGGAGTCGACAGGGCTGGCAGCCCCAGCATTTT. Full variable domain (outside the CDR3, taken from reference TRBV30 and TRBJ1-5): SQTIHQWPATLVQPVGSPLSLECTVEGTSNPNLYWYRQAAGRGLQLLFYSVGIGQISSEVPQNLSASRPQDRQFILSSKKLLLSDSGFYLCAWSRQGWQPQHFGDGTRLSIL.

This chain connects TRBV28 to TRBJ1-1, with TRBD1 matching over 9 bases. V shed 7 bases, J shed 2 bases, and the junction held 5 bases outside the gene matches. The CDR3 loop spans 14 amino acids. Per the germline V gene, CDR1 is MDHEN and CDR2 is SYDVKM. CDR3 residues: CASTWDRENTEAFF. The CDR3 DNA is TGTGCCAGCACCTGGGACAGGGAAAACACTGAAGCTTTCTTT.

The V gene is TRBV28, the J gene TRBJ1-1; 8 bases are a match to TRBD1. Germline-derived CDR1 and CDR2 are MDHEN and SYDVKM. The CDR3 has 12 amino acids. With V trimmed by 5 bases and J by 6 bases, 2 bases remained unmatched. This CDR3 reads CASSNRGAEAFF. CDR3 in DNA: TGTGCCAGCAGTAACAGGGGGGCTGAAGCTTTCTTT.

The chain couples TRBV6-5 to TRBJ2-7; 8 bases line up with TRBD2. The germline CDR1 and CDR2 sequences are MNHEY and SVGAGI. V gave up 5 bases and J gave up 3 bases; unmatched junction bases: 6. The CDR3 length is 14 residues. DNA for the CDR3: TGTGCCAGCAGTCGGGGGGGTAATCACTACGAGCAGTACTTC. Residues: CASSRGGNHYEQYF.

This rearrangement joins TRBV7-9 to TRBJ1-1; D is unclear. Germline V gene data show CDR1 as SEHNR and CDR2 as FQNEAQ (reference sequence). Trimming left V 1 base short and J 1 base short, with 7 bases between. This CDR3 comprises 14 residues. The CDR3 sequence: CASSLGQSNTEAFF. CDR3 in DNA: TGTGCCAGCAGCTTAGGGCAATCGAACACTGAAGCTTTCTTT. Full variable domain (outside the CDR3, taken from reference TRBV7-9 and TRBJ1-1): DTGVSQNPRHKITKRGQNVTFRCDPISEHNRLYWYRQTLGQGPEFLTYFQNEAQLEKSRLLSDRFSAERPKGSFSTLEIQRTEQGDSAMYLCASSLGQSNTEAFFGQGTRLTVV.

The CDR3: CASSTGSLYEQYF. In DNA, the CDR3 is TGTGCCAGTAGTACCGGGTCACTCTACGAGCAGTACTTC. The J gene is TRBJ2-7, the V gene TRBV19; D remains unclear. V lost 4 bases, J lost 3 bases, and 10 bases lay in between. The CDR3 has 13 residues. From germline, CDR1 is LNHDA and CDR2 SQIVND (reference sequence).

The chain uses TRBV5-4 and TRBJ1-1; 8 nucleotides align to TRBD1. Losses at the gene ends were 4 bases for V and 5 bases for J; bases not matched to a gene: 7. From germline, CDR1 is SGHNT and CDR2 YYREEE (reference sequence). There are 14 residues in the CDR3. In DNA, the CDR3 is TGTGCCAGCAGCGCCGACAGGGGATTGACTGAAGCTTTCTTT. Protein: CASSADRGLTEAFF.

The CDR3 DNA follows: TGTGCCAGCAGTGAAAGTCTAGCGGGGGGAAATGAGCAGTTCTTC. This encodes CASSESLAGGNEQFF. V is TRBV2 and J is TRBJ2-1; 11 nucleotides align to TRBD2. The germline V gene encodes CDR1 SNHLY and CDR2 FYNNEI. The junction had 4 bases not matched to a gene; V was cut back by 2 bases and J by 7 bases. The CDR3 runs 15 residues.

This clone has just one count. V and J are TRBV7-3 and TRBJ2-3; D is undetermined. Germline values: CDR1 SGHTA, CDR2 FQGTGA. The CDR3 is 12 amino acids. V gave up 4 bases and J gave up 0 bases, with 2 bases separating them. This CDR3 reads CASSSSTDTQYF. In nucleotides, the CDR3 is TGTGCCAGCAGCTCTAGCACAGATACGCAGTATTTT.

The chain uses TRBV7-3 and TRBJ2-6; D call uncertain. The CDR3 has 15 amino acids. The germline V gene encodes CDR1 SGHTA and CDR2 FQGTGA. V was trimmed by 5 bases and J by 2 bases, leaving 10 bases between them. CDR3 protein: CASSEPRPGANVLTF. The DNA for the CDR3 is TGTGCCAGCAGCGAACCTAGGCCTGGGGCCAACGTCCTGACTTTC.

The chain combines TRBV6-1 with TRBJ2-7; 10 nucleotides agree with TRBD2. Germline-derived CDR1 and CDR2 are MNHNS and SASEGT. This CDR3 has 14 amino acids. The junction had 5 bases not matched to a gene; V was cut back by 5 bases and J by 4 bases. CDR3 in amino acids: CASSRLAGIYEQYF. CDR3 bases: TGTGCCAGCAGTAGACTAGCGGGTATATACGAGCAGTACTTC.

This chain links TRBV15 with TRBJ1-5, with TRBD1 as a possible D gene (6 bases). The CDR3 contains 19 residues. CDR1 LNHNV and CDR2 YYDKDF come from the germline V gene (reference sequence). The ends were cut back, 5 bases at V and 0 bases at J, with 23 bases in the middle. The CDR3 nucleotides are TGTGCCACCAGCGGTTTACAGGGTCGGGGACCTTATAGCAATCAGCCCCAGCATTTT. Translating gives CATSGLQGRGPYSNQPQHF.

This chain uses TRBV19 with TRBJ1-1; a possible D gene is TRBD1 (5 bases). This CDR3 has 15 residues. Germline CDR1 and CDR2: LNHDA and SQIVND (reference sequence). V was trimmed by 3 bases and J by 0 bases, leaving 11 bases between them. The CDR3 DNA follows: TGTGCCAGTAGTATCCCGACAGTGATGAACACTGAAGCTTTCTTT. This codes for CASSIPTVMNTEAFF.

The rearrangement uses TRBV5-4 and TRBJ2-5, with 8 bases fitting TRBD1. The CDR3 is 18 amino acids. Germline V lookup: CDR1 SGHNT, CDR2 YYREEE (reference sequence). The V gene end was trimmed by 5 bases and the J gene end by 2 bases; junction bases not matched to a gene: 17. DNA of the CDR3: TGTGCCAGCAGAAATTGGGACAGGACCAGGGGTGGTCAAGAGACCCAGTACTTC. Translation gives CASRNWDRTRGGQETQYF.

CDR3 nucleotide sequence: TGTGCCAGTATACTTCGACAGGGCCTTAACTATGGCTACACCTTC. Its translation: CASILRQGLNYGYTF. V gene TRBV19 combines with J gene TRBJ1-2; 7 bases map to TRBD1. The ends lost 7 bases at V and 1 base at J; junction bases unmatched: 9. The CDR3 is 15 amino acids. Germline values: CDR1 LNHDA, CDR2 SQIVND (reference sequence).

The chain is built from TRBV4-1 and TRBJ2-7; D ambiguous. CDR3 length: 13 residues. Deletions cut 4 bases from V and 2 bases from J, with 9 bases between. Looked up from germline, CDR1 is MGHRA and CDR2 is YSYEKL. The DNA for the CDR3 is TGCGCCAGCAGCCTCCCTACAGCCTACGAGCAGTACTTC. It translates to CASSLPTAYEQYF.

This sequence joins TRBV21-1 and TRBJ2-3; TRBD1 reflects the table's D call only, with no check against the DNA. TRBV21-1 is labeled a pseudogene. The CDR3 spans 17 residues. This chain's CDR3 is CASSKATEQPFRDTQYF. CDR3 DNA sequence: TGTGCCAGCAGCAAAGCTACAGAACAGCCGTTTCGTGATACGCAGTATTTT.

V and J are TRBV28 and TRBJ1-1, with a tentative D call TRBD1 (5 bases). CDR3 length: 16 residues. With 8 bases removed from V and 5 bases from J, the gap between germline ends came to 24 bases. The germline V gene has CDR1 MDHEN and CDR2 SYDVKM. CDR3 loop: CASRQFLRGSQTEAFF. CDR3 sequence (DNA): TGTGCCAGCCGACAGTTTTTACGGGGGAGTCAAACTGAAGCTTTCTTT.

V and J are TRBV5-1 and TRBJ2-7, with 11 positions matching TRBD1. Trimming removed 4 bases from V and 5 bases from J; junction bases left unmatched: 5. The length of the CDR3 is 14 residues. Germline CDR1 SGHRS, CDR2 YFSETQ. CDR3 coding DNA: TGCGCCAGCAGCCACCGGGACAGGGGGGACGAGCAGTACTTC. Translating it yields CASSHRDRGDEQYF.

This chain joins TRBV30 and TRBJ2-3, with D perhaps matching TRBD2 (6 bases). The CDR3 contains 11 residues. Trimming pared 4 bases from V and 11 bases from J, leaving 13 bases between. The germline gives CDR1 GTSNPN, CDR2 SVGIG (reference sequence). This CDR3 is CAWNVGGEQYF. CDR3 nucleotides: TGTGCCTGGAACGTGGGCGGGGAGCAGTATTTT. Based on the CDR3 plus reference TRBV30 and TRBJ2-3, the full variable domain is SQTIHQWPATLVQPVGSPLSLECTVEGTSNPNLYWYRQAAGRGLQLLFYSVGIGQISSEVPQNLSASRPQDRQFILSSKKLLLSDSGFYLCAWNVGGEQYFGPGTRLTVL.

The rearrangement uses TRBV10-3 and TRBJ2-1, with TRBD2 matching 11 bases. The CDR3 is 15 amino acids. Trimming at V came to 7 bases and at J to 6 bases, leaving 8 bases not matched to a gene. Germline CDR1 reads ENHRY; CDR2 reads SYGVKD. For the CDR3, the DNA is TGTGCCATCAACCCAACTAGCGGGAGTATCAATGAGCAGTTCTTC. It translates to CAINPTSGSINEQFF.

This clone was seen just once. The chain uses TRBV7-2 and TRBJ2-3; 11 bases map to TRBD2. The CDR3 contains 15 residues. Per the germline V gene, CDR1 is SGHTA and CDR2 is FQGNSA. V lost 6 bases and J lost 2; bases outside the gene matches: 4. CDR3 sequence: CASRVAGGNTDTQYF. The CDR3 DNA is TGTGCCAGCAGAGTAGCGGGGGGGAACACAGATACGCAGTATTTT.